The 2 T cell receptor beta chains reported below all come from one sample, sequenced in a study of T cells after yellow fever vaccination. One entry per CDR3 protein, called by TCRdb with MiXCR from the 5' RACE reads. Of approximately 250,000 distinct CDR3 sequences listed, about 5.2% are singletons. Specimen: CD4+ T cells sorted from PBMCs, collected on the day of the yellow fever booster vaccination. These receptors were taken from a man younger than 35 who received the YFV17D yellow fever vaccine.

V is TRBV7-2 and J is TRBJ1-2; D possibly corresponds to TRBD1 (5 bases). The CDR3 has 18 residues. Trimming took 5 bases from V and 2 from J, leaving 24 bases between them. Germline V gives CDR1 SGHTA, CDR2 FQGNSA. Here the CDR3 reads CASSPRRGAGFGNYGYTF. In nucleotides, the CDR3 is TGTGCCAGCAGCCCTAGAAGAGGGGCTGGATTCGGGAACTATGGCTACACCTTC.

This clonotype was detected a few times. The rearrangement uses TRBV5-1 and TRBJ1-3; 9 bases agree with TRBD1. Unmatched junction bases numbered 8, after V lost 1 base and J lost 0 bases. Germline values: CDR1 SGHRS, CDR2 YFSETQ. This CDR3 has 18 residues. CDR3 protein: CASSLTPGQGSSGNTIYF. Here the CDR3 DNA reads TGCGCCAGCAGCTTGACCCCAGGACAGGGGTCCTCTGGAAACACCATATATTTT.